This TCR beta chain was sequenced for a study of blood T cell repertoires in COVID-19. About the study: From the United States, Italy and Spain came samples of acute and convalescent COVID-19. The analysed material was cDNA or gDNA that came from T cells, B-cell-depleted T cells, or PBMCs.

The authors' processing: Estimated nucleated cell counts came from reference gene primer amplification. Measured with immunoSEQ multiplex PCR; TCRdb has only the in-frame clones, and not every one. Clone size and the V and J calls come from that table; the DNA yielded D and trimming. The sample has about 200,000 clones, roughly 80% seen once. This CDR3 has 16 residues. The germline CDR1 and CDR2 sequences are MDHEN and SYDVKM. With V trimmed by 2 bases and J by 6 bases, 10 bases remained unmatched. The specimen sequenced was peripheral blood. The rearrangement links TRBV28 to TRBJ2-1; 7 bases line up with TRBD2. The TCR was taken from a woman older than 75 with acute or convalescent COVID-19. CDR3 sequence reads: CASSLLGRGSGNEQFF. The CDR3 region has the DNA TGTGCCAGCAGTTTACTCGGGCGCGGGAGCGGCAATGAGCAGTTCTTC. The variable domain in full, completed from reference TRBV28 and TRBJ2-1, reads DVKVTQSSRYLVKRTGEKVFLECVQDMDHENMFWYRQDPGLGLRLIYFSYDVKMKEKGDIPEGYSVSREKKERFSLILESASTNQTSMYLCASSLLGRGSGNEQFFGPGTRLTVL.